In its sample, the clone carrying this T cell receptor (beta chain) was seen a few times. The CDR3 is 16 residues long. V was clipped by 1 base and J by 1 base; unmatched bases: 7. Germline CDR1 MNHNS, CDR2 SASEGT. The data originate from a study of T cells of healthy individuals. TCRdb independently ran MiXCR on the 5' RACE reads; one entry per CDR3 protein. The data contain fewer than 70,000 distinct CDR3 sequences, over 12% of them singletons. The sequence was collected from a human donor in good health. This chain connects TRBV6-1 to TRBJ2-7; 7 positions agree with TRBD2. CDR3 DNA: TGTGCCAGCAGTGAAGAACCGGGACTAAATTCCTACGAGCAGTACTTC. It codes for CASSEEPGLNSYEQYF.